Listed below are T cell receptor beta chains from one sample, sequenced in a study of human T cells and chemical hapten exposure. TCRdb redid the calling of the RACE reads with MiXCR, one entry per CDR3 protein. The data show around 130,000 distinct CDR3 sequences, approximately 9.5% seen once. Sequencing input: whole blood. The receptors were sampled from a male donor in good health. Some clones in this sample may be carry-over from other donors' samples. Each CDR3 is given with its conserved first and last residue. A D gene is named only where the DNA matches it firmly. Some rows have no size entry. The others give once, few or many, or a class for an expanded clone.

clone size	D gene	V gene	J gene	CDR3 DNA	CDR3 protein
.	TRBD2	TRBV28	TRBJ2-1	TGTGCCAGCAGTTTAATGACTAGCGGTCAGCAGTTCTTC	CASSLMTSGQQFF
many	TRBD2	TRBV2	TRBJ2-1	TGTGCCAGCAGTGATGGACTAGCGGGAGGGCCGCGGGATGAGCAGTTCTTC	CASSDGLAGGPRDEQFF
many	TRBD1	TRBV18	TRBJ1-1	TGTGCCAGCTCAGCTCAGGGGGCTAGTGAAGCTTTCTTT	CASSAQGASEAFF
few	.	TRBV7-8	TRBJ2-7	TGTGCCAGCAGCTCCCTCAGGACCTCCGAGCAGTACTTC	CASSSLRTSEQYF
few	.	TRBV11-2	TRBJ2-1	TGTGCCAGCAGGGGGAGGCGGACTCAGGGAGGTGAGCAGTTCTTC	CASRGRRTQGGEQFF
few	TRBD2	TRBV7-6	TRBJ2-1	TGTGCCAGCAGCTTGACTAGCGGGAGGGTCAATGAGCAGTTCTTC	CASSLTSGRVNEQFF
many	TRBD1	TRBV20-1	TRBJ1-5	TGCAGTGCTAGAGCGGGACAGGGGAATAATCAGCCCCAGCATTTT	CSARAGQGNNQPQHF
many	TRBD1	TRBV10-3	TRBJ2-7	TGTGCCATCAGTAAGACAGGGGCGAACGAGCAGTACTTC	CAISKTGANEQYF
many	.	TRBV6-5	TRBJ1-1	TGTGCCAGCGGGGCTTTCGACAGACACACTGAAGCTTTCTTT	CASGAFDRHTEAFF
.	.	TRBV7-6	TRBJ1-1	TGTGCCAGCAGGCGTGGGACGGGGAACACTGAAGCTTTCTTT	CASRRGTGNTEAFF
.	TRBD2	TRBV6-5	TRBJ2-3	TGTGCCAGCAGTTACGCTCTAGCGGGCGGAGATACGCAGTATTTT	CASSYALAGGDTQYF
few	.	TRBV7-8	TRBJ2-1	TGTGCCAGCAGCTCACTACTATTACCAAGCTCCTACAATGAGCAGTTCTTC	CASSSLLLPSSYNEQFF
few	.	TRBV6-5	TRBJ1-1	TGTGCCAGCAGTTGGAGTATTGGGTACATGAACACTGAAGCTTTCTTT	CASSWSIGYMNTEAFF
many	.	TRBV7-2	TRBJ2-7	TGTGCCAGCAGCCCCCCGGGCCTCGAGCAGTACTTC	CASSPPGLEQYF
few	.	TRBV7-4	TRBJ1-1	TGTGCCAGCAGCTTAGTAGAGCGAAACACTGAAGCTTTCTTT	CASSLVERNTEAFF
.	.	TRBV2	TRBJ1-4	TGTGCCAGCAGTGAAAACAGACCCAATGAAAAACTGTTTTTT	CASSENRPNEKLFF
many	TRBD1	TRBV7-6	TRBJ1-1	TGTGCCAGCAGCCCCTTCCCGGACAGGGGCACTGAAGCTTTCTTT	CASSPFPDRGTEAFF
few	.	TRBV12-3/TRBV12-4	TRBJ1-2	TGTGCCAGCAGTTTACAACGGGGGCGATTTTCTGGCTACACCTTC	CASSLQRGRFSGYTF
few	TRBD1	TRBV6-5	TRBJ1-4	TGTGCCAGCAGTAGGACAGGGGGTGCACTTAATGAAAAACTGTTTTTT	CASSRTGGALNEKLFF
many	.	TRBV6-5	TRBJ2-7	TGTGCCAGCAGTTATAGCGACACCCCCTACGAGCAGTACTTC	CASSYSDTPYEQYF
few	.	TRBV27	TRBJ1-6	TGTGCCAGCAGTTTGGAAGGACAGTTTTATAATTCACCCCTCCACTTT	CASSLEGQFYNSPLHF
many	TRBD2	TRBV20-1	TRBJ2-1	TGCAGTGCTAGATCCCGGACTAGCGGATTTCCCCCTAATGAGCAGTTCTTC	CSARSRTSGFPPNEQFF
many	TRBD2	TRBV6-1	TRBJ2-7	TGTGCCAGCCCAAGGACTAGCGGGAACCCTCTCGAGCAGTACTTC	CASPRTSGNPLEQYF
many	.	TRBV6-5	TRBJ1-2	TGTGCCAGCAGTTTTATCAGGGACCGCGGCTACACCTTC	CASSFIRDRGYTF
many	.	TRBV2	TRBJ1-5	TGTGCCAGCCGCCAGGGAGGTTCGGGGCCCCAGCATTTT	CASRQGGSGPQHF
.	TRBD1	TRBV20-1	TRBJ2-6	TGCAGTGCTAGAGATCGGACAGGGGGCGCCGGGGCCAACGTCCTGACTTTC	CSARDRTGGAGANVLTF
.	TRBD1	TRBV5-1	TRBJ2-3	TGCGCCAGCAGCTTGTCAGGGGACAGGGGGTATAGCACAGATACGCAGTATTTT	CASSLSGDRGYSTDTQYF
.	.	TRBV30	TRBJ2-7	TGTGCCTGGAGTGAGAACTACGAGCAGTACTTC	CAWSENYEQYF
many	.	TRBV11-2	TRBJ2-1	TGTGCCAGCAGCTTAGCGGGAATAAGCAATGAGCAGTTCTTC	CASSLAGISNEQFF
many	.	TRBV6-5	TRBJ2-3	TGTGCCAGCAGTTACAGTGGAGATACGCAGTATTTT	CASSYSGDTQYF
.	.	TRBV20-1	TRBJ1-5	TGCAGTGCTACCCCGGAGGGGGGAGGCAATCAGCCCCAGCATTTT	CSATPEGGGNQPQHF
.	.	TRBV4-3	TRBJ1-5	TGCGCCAGCAGCCAAGAGATGGCTCTTTCTTTAGATCAGCCCCAGCATTTT	CASSQEMALSLDQPQHF
many	TRBD2	TRBV20-1	TRBJ2-5	TGCAGTGCCCTTACGACTAGCGGGAGGGAGTATGAGACCCAGTACTTC	CSALTTSGREYETQYF
many	TRBD2	TRBV18	TRBJ2-5	TGTGCCAGCTCACACCTAGCGGAAGGGTACCAAGAGACCCAGTACTTC	CASSHLAEGYQETQYF
few	TRBD1	TRBV7-8	TRBJ1-2	TGTGCCAGCAGCCCCGCCGAACGCAGGGGGCAATATGGCTACACCTTC	CASSPAERRGQYGYTF
.	.	TRBV10-3	TRBJ2-2	TGTGCCATCGCCGCTGCCAGGGACACCGGGGAGCTGTTTTTT	CAIAAARDTGELFF
many	TRBD2	TRBV20-1	TRBJ2-1	TGCAGTGCTAGCACTAGCGGGACCAGTTACAATGAGCAGTTCTTC	CSASTSGTSYNEQFF
.	.	TRBV13	TRBJ2-1	TGTGCCAGCAGCTCCCAGGAGGGAGTGTATCACTACAATGAGCAGTTCTTC	CASSSQEGVYHYNEQFF
.	TRBD1	TRBV5-1	TRBJ2-6	TGCGCCAGCAGCTTGGCCACAGGGGGCGCGTTTGGGGCCAACGTCCTGACTTTC	CASSLATGGAFGANVLTF
.	.	TRBV7-9	TRBJ2-1	TGTGCCAGCAGCTTAGTGGAGAATCAGTTCTTC	CASSLVENQFF
many	.	TRBV12-3/TRBV12-4	TRBJ1-1	TGTGCCAGCAGTTCCCCCAGACAGGCGGCTGAAGCTTTCTTT	CASSSPRQAAEAFF
.	TRBD1	TRBV29-1	TRBJ2-7	TGCAGCGTTCGGACAGGGGGCCTTGGCGAGCAGTACTTC	CSVRTGGLGEQYF
many	.	TRBV12-2	TRBJ2-1	TGTGCAAGTCGCGTTAGGCTAGCGGGAGGCCCCTCCTACAATGAGCAGTTCTTC	CASRVRLAGGPSYNEQFF
.	.	TRBV4-1	TRBJ2-2	TGCGCCAGCAGCCAAGAAGGGACCAGAAACACCGGGGAGCTGTTTTTT	CASSQEGTRNTGELFF
many	.	TRBV19	TRBJ2-7	TGTGCCAGTAGTAGGGGGATGGAGACCTACGAGCAGTACTTC	CASSRGMETYEQYF
.	.	TRBV5-1	TRBJ2-2	TGCGCCAGCCGAATTGGACGGTCTATCGGCGGGGAGCTGTTTTTT	CASRIGRSIGGELFF
few	TRBD2	TRBV5-1	TRBJ2-7	TGCGCCAGCAGCTTGGCCGGGGGGGGCTCGTGGGAGCAGTACTTC	CASSLAGGGSWEQYF
.	.	TRBV30	TRBJ1-1	TGTGCCTGGAGGGCTACTGAAGCTTTCTTT	CAWRATEAFF
few	TRBD2	TRBV12-3/TRBV12-4	TRBJ2-7	TGTGCCAGCAGTTCCCTTTCCGGACTAGCGGCAAACTACGAGCAGTACTTC	CASSSLSGLAANYEQYF
few	TRBD2	TRBV10-3	TRBJ2-3	TGTGCCATCAGTGAGTTTCTAGCGGGGGGGCGGAATACGCAGTATTTT	CAISEFLAGGRNTQYF
.	.	TRBV27	TRBJ1-6	TGTGCCAGCAGTTTATCGCCAGGGTCCTATAATTCACCCCTCCACTTT	CASSLSPGSYNSPLHF